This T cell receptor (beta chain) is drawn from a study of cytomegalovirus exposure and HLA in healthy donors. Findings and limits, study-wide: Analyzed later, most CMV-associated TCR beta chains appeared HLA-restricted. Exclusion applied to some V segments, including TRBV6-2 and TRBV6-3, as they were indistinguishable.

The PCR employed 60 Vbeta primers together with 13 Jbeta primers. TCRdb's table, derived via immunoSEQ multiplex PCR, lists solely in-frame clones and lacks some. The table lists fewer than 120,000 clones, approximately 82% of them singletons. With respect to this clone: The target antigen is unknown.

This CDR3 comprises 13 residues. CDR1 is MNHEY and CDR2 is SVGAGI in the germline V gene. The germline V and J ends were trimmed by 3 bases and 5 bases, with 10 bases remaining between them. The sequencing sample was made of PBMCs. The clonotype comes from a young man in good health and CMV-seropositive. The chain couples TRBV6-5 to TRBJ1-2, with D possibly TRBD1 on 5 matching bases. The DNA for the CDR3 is TGTGCCAGCAGTTATGGGGGGGGGTATGGCTACACCTTC. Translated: CASSYGGGYGYTF.